This TCR beta chain was sequenced for a study of blood T cell repertoires in COVID-19 (dated by TCRdb to 2019 to 2021). The study in broad terms: Samples covering the acute and convalescent phases of COVID-19 were provided by collaborators in the United States, Italy and Spain. The prospective study material was composed of cDNA or gDNA derived from T cells, B-cell-depleted T cells, or PBMCs. Subjects who had been exposed to COVID-19, were actively infected with it, or had recovered from it provided the deeply sampled blood TCRbeta repertoires that made up the dataset. A freely available public database, intended as a resource for researchers studying the immune response to SARS-CoV-2, is where the repertoires were released. The samples were drawn from two sources: the first 160 participants of the ongoing ImmuneRACE study, and 1,254 subjects contributed by 6 global collaborators. Nearly every sample came with metadata listing a de-identified subject ID, COVID-19 status, age in years and sex. HLA class I and class II types, where available, came from metadata supplied by the sample provider rather than from assay-based typing.

The study at large found these results: How much clinical and demographic metadata was included differed by source and by participant, and the metadata was provided uncurated.

The germline V gene (reference sequence) yields LGHDT for CDR1 and YNNKEL for CDR2. The CDR3 runs 14 residues from the cysteine to the phenylalanine. This entry keeps only the CDR3 DNA: 42 bases, framed from base 1. Cut back by 0 bases and 7 bases, the V and J ends lie 12 bases apart. One collaborating source in Seattle enrolled patients while the patients were actively infected and followed the patients over time throughout the course of disease. Whole blood was collected in K2EDTA tubes by collaborating institutions according to the institutions' own protocols. For TCRbeta analysis, collaborators shipped samples as frozen whole blood, isolated PBMCs, or DNA extracted from either of those sample types. Concerning this clone: No antigen is known for it. Base qualities are not provided; no much larger clone lies one nucleotide away.

TCRbeta CDR3 regions were amplified from genomic DNA by means of the immunoSEQ Assay, a bias-controlled multiplex PCR. The paper's processing steps were these. Nucleated cell counts per sample were estimated from amplification of reference gene primers within the assay. Sequence reads were collapsed and filtered to measure the absolute abundance of every unique TCRbeta CDR3 rearrangement. Productive Simpson clonality was computed per sample as the square root of Simpson's diversity index over productive rearrangements. Here the immuneACCESS table is served through TCRdb, limited to in-frame sequences with V and J called. Missing clones are a known gap in these copies; in checked studies unresolved V genes cover under half, and the rest lacks a known reason. The V and J calls and clone size are taken from that table; D and trimming were inferred from the DNA. Across this sample there are about 130,000 clones, with 70% to 80% seen only once. Less than 5% of the sample belongs to the ten largest clones.

The chain employs TRBV3-1 (or the pseudogene TRBV3-2) and TRBJ1-2; no D gene can be assigned with confidence. The source material was peripheral blood. The TCR comes from a woman between 70 and 85 years old with COVID-19, enrolled during active disease. The bases are TGTGCCAGCAGCCAAGACGGTGCCGGAGGTGGCTACACCTTC. Its protein product is CASSQDGAGGGYTF.